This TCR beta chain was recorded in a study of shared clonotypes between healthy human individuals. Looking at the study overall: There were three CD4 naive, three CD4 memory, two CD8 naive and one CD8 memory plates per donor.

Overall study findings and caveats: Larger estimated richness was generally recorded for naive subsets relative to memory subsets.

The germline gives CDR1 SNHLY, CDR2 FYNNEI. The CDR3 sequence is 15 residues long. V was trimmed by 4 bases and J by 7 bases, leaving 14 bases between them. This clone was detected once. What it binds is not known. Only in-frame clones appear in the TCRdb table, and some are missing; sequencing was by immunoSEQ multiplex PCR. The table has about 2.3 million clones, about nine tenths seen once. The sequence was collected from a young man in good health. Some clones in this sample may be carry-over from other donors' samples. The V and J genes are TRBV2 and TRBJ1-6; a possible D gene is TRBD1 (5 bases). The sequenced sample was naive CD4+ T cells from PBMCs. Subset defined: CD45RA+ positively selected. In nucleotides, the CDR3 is TGTGCCAGCAGTGTGGGACGGCCGGGGAATTCACCCCTCCACTTT. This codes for CASSVGRPGNSPLHF.